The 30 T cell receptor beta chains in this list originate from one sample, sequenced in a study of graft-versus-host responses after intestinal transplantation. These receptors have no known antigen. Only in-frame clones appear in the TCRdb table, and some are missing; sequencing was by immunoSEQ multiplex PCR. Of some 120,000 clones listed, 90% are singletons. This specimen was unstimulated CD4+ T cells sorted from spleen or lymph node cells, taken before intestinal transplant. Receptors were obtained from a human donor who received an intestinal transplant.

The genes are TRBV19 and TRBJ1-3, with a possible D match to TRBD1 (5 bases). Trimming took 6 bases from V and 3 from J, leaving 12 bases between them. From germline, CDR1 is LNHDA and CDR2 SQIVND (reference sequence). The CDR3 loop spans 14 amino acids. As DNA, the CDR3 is TGTGCCAGTAGACCCCGGGGGAGTGGAAACACCATATATTTT. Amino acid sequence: CASRPRGSGNTIYF. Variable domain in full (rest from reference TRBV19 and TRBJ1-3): DGGITQSPKYLFRKEGQNVTLSCEQNLNHDAMYWYRQDPGQGLRLIYYSQIVNDFQKGDIAEGYSVSREKKESFPLTVTSAQKNPTAFYLCASRPRGSGNTIYFGEGSWLTVV.

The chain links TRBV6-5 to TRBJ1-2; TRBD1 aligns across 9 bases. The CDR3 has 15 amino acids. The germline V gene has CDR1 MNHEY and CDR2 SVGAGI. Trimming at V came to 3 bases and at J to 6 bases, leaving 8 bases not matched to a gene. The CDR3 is CASSYSTGGAHGYTF. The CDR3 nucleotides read TGTGCCAGCAGTTATTCGACAGGGGGAGCCCATGGCTACACCTTC.

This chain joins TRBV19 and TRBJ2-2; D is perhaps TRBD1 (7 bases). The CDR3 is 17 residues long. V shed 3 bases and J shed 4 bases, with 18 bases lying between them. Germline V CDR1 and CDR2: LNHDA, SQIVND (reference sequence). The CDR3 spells CASSMKAGQGGTGELFF. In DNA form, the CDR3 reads TGTGCCAGTAGTATGAAGGCGGGGCAGGGGGGCACCGGGGAGCTGTTTTTT.

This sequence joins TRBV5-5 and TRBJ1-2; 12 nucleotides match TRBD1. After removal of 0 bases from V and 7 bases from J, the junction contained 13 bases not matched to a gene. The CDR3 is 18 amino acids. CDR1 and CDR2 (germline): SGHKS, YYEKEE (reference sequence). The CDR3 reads CASSLDPGQGAGKGGYTF. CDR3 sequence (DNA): TGTGCCAGCAGCTTGGACCCGGGACAGGGGGCCGGGAAGGGTGGCTACACCTTC.

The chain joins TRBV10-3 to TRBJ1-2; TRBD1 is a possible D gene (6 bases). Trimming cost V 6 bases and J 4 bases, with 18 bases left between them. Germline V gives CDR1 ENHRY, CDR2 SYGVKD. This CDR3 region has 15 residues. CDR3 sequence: CAISQTETGRYGYTF. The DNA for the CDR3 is TGTGCCATCAGCCAGACGGAAACAGGGCGCTATGGCTACACCTTC.

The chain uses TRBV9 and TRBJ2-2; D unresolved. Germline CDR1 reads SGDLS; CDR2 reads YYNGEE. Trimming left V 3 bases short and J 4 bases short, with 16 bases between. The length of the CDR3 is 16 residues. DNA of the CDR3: TGTGCCAGCAGCGCCATAGACACAAACCCCACCGGGGAGCTGTTTTTT. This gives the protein CASSAIDTNPTGELFF.

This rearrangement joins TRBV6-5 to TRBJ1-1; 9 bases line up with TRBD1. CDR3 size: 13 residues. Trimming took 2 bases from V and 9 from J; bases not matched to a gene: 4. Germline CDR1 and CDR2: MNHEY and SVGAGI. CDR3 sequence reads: CASSYPGTGKAFF. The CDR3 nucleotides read TGTGCCAGCAGTTACCCAGGGACAGGGAAAGCTTTCTTT.

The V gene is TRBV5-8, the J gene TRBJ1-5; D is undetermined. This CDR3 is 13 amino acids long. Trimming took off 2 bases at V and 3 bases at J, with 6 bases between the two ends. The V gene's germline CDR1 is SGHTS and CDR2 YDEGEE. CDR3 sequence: CASSFSNNQPQHF. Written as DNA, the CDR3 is TGTGCCAGCAGCTTTAGCAACAATCAGCCCCAGCATTTT.

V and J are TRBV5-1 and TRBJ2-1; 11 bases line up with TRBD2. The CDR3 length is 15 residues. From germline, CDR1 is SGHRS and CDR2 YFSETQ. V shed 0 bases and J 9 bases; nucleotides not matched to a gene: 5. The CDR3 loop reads CASSLVSGRVGEQFF. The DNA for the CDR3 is TGCGCCAGCAGCTTGGTTAGCGGGAGGGTAGGTGAGCAGTTCTTC.

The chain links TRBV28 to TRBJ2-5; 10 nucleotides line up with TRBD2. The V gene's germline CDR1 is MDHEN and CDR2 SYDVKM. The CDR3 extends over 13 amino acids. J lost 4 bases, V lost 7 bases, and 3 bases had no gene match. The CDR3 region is CASTRTSGETQYF. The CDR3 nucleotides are TGTGCCAGCACCAGGACTAGCGGAGAGACCCAGTACTTC.

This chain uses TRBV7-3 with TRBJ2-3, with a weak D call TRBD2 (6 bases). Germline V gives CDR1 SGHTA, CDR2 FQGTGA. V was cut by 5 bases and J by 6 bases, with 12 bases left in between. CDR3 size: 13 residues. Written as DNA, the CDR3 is TGTGCCAGCAGCCCAGGGCTAGCGGATACGCAGTATTTT. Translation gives CASSPGLADTQYF.

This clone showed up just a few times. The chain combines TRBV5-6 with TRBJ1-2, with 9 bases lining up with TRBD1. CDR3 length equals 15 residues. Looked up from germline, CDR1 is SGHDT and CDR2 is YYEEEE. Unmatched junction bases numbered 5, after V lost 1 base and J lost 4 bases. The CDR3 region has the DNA TGTGCCAGCAGCTTGTGGGACAGGGAAGCCTATGGCTACACCTTC. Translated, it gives CASSLWDREAYGYTF.

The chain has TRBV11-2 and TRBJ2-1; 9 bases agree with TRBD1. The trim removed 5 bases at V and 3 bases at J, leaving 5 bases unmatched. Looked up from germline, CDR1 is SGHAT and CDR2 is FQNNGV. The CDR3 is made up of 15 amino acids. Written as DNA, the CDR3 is TGTGCCAGCAGCGACAGGGGGTGGATCTACAATGAGCAGTTCTTC. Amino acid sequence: CASSDRGWIYNEQFF.

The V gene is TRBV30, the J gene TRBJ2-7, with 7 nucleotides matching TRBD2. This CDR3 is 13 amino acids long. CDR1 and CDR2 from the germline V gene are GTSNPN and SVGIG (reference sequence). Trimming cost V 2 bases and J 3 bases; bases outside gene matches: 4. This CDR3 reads CAWSRGRDYEQYF. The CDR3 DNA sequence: TGTGCCTGGAGTAGAGGGAGGGACTACGAGCAGTACTTC.

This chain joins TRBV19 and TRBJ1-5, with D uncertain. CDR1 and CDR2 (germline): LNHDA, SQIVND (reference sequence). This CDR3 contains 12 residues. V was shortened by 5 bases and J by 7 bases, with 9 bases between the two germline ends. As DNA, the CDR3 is TGTGCCAGTAGTCGGGTTGGCCAGCCCCAGCATTTT. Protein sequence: CASSRVGQPQHF. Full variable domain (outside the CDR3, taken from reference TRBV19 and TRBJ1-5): DGGITQSPKYLFRKEGQNVTLSCEQNLNHDAMYWYRQDPGQGLRLIYYSQIVNDFQKGDIAEGYSVSREKKESFPLTVTSAQKNPTAFYLCASSRVGQPQHFGDGTRLSIL.

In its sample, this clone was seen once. The CDR3 DNA reads TGTGCCAGCAGCTCCCGCGGTTCCTCCTACGAGCAGTACTTC. Translating it yields CASSSRGSSYEQYF. This chain links TRBV11-2 with TRBJ2-7; D remains ambiguous. The germline V gene encodes CDR1 SGHAT and CDR2 FQNNGV. The CDR3 loop spans 14 amino acids. V dropped 4 bases and J dropped 0 bases, with 10 bases sitting between them.

The DNA for the CDR3 is TGTGCCAGCAGCCGGTCCCTAGCGGGGGAAGAGACCCAGTACTTC. The encoded protein is CASSRSLAGEETQYF. The chain has TRBV14 and TRBJ2-5; TRBD2 agrees at 10 bases. There are 15 residues in the CDR3. The ends lost 4 bases at V and 3 bases at J; junction bases unmatched: 5. The germline V gene encodes CDR1 SGHDN and CDR2 FVKESK.

CDR3 DNA: TGCGCCAGCAGCTTTCCACCCAGCTACGAGCAGTACTTC. Amino acids: CASSFPPSYEQYF. This chain joins TRBV5-1 and TRBJ2-7; D is undetermined. CDR1 SGHRS and CDR2 YFSETQ come from the germline V gene. The CDR3 is 13 residues long. Trimming stripped 2 bases from V and 3 bases from J, with 9 bases between.

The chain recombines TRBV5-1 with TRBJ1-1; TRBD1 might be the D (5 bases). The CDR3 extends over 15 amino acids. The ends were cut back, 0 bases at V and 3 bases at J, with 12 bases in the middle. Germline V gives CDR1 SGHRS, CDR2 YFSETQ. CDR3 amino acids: CASSLGGGLDTEAFF. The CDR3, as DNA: TGCGCCAGCAGCTTGGGCGGGGGGTTGGACACTGAAGCTTTCTTT. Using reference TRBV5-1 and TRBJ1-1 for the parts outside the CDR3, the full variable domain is KAGVTQTPRYLIKTRGQQVTLSCSPISGHRSVSWYQQTPGQGLQFLFEYFSETQRNKGNFPGRFSGRQFSNSRSEMNVSTLELGDSALYLCASSLGGGLDTEAFFGQGTRLTVV.

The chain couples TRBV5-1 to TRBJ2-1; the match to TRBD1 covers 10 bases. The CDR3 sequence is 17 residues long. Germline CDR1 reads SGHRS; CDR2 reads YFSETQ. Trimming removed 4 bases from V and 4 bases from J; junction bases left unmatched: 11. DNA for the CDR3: TGCGCCAGCAGCCCGGGGCGGACAGGGGGTTGGTACAATGAGCAGTTCTTC. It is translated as CASSPGRTGGWYNEQFF.

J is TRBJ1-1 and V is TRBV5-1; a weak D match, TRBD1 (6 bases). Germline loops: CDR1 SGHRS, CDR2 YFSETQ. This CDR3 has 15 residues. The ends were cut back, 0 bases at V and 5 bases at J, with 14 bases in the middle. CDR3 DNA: TGCGCCAGCAGCTTGGCCGGGAGGGGGGGTACTGAAGCTTTCTTT. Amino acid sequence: CASSLAGRGGTEAFF.

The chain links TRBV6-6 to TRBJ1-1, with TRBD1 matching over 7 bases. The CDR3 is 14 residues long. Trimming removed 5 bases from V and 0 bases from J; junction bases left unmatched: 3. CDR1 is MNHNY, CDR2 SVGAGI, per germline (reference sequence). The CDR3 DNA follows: TGTGCCAGCAGTCCCGGGACAGTGAACACTGAAGCTTTCTTT. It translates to CASSPGTVNTEAFF.

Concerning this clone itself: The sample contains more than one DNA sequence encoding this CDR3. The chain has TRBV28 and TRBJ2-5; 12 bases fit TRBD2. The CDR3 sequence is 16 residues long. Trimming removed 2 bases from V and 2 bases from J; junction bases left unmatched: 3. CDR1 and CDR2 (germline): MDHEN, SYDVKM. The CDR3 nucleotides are TGTGCCAGCAGTTTAGGGCTAGCGGGAGGGCAAGAGACCCAGTACTTC. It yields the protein CASSLGLAGGQETQYF. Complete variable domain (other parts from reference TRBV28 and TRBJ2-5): DVKVTQSSRYLVKRTGEKVFLECVQDMDHENMFWYRQDPGLGLRLIYFSYDVKMKEKGDIPEGYSVSREKKERFSLILESASTNQTSMYLCASSLGLAGGQETQYFGPGTRLLVL.

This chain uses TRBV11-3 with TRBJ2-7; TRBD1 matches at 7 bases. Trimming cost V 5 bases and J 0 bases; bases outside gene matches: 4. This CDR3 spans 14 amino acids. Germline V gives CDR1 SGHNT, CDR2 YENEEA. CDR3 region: CASSAGTDSYEQYF. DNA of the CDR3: TGTGCCAGCAGCGCCGGGACAGACTCCTACGAGCAGTACTTC.

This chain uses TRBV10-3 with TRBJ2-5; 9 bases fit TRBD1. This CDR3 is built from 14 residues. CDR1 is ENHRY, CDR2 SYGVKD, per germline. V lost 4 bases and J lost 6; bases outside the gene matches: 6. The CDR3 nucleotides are TGTGCCATCAGTGTAACAGGGGGCATAAAGACCCAGTACTTC. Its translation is CAISVTGGIKTQYF.

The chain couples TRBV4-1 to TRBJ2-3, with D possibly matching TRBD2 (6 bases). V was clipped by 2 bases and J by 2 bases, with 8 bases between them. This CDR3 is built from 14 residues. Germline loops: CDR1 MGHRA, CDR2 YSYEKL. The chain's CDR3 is CASSQRGLTDTQYF. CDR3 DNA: TGCGCCAGCAGCCAACGGGGACTCACAGATACGCAGTATTTT.

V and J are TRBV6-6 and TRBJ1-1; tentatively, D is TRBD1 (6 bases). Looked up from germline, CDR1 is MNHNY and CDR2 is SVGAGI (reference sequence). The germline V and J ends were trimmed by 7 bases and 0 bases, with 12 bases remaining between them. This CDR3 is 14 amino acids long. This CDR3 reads CASKGGAMNTEAFF. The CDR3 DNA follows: TGTGCCAGCAAGGGGGGGGCCATGAACACTGAAGCTTTCTTT.

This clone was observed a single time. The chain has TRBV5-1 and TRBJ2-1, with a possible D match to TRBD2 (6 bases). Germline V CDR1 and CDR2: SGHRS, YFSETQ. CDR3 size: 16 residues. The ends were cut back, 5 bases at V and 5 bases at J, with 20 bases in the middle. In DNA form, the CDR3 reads TGCGCCAGCAGATTATTAGGCGGGACTGTGGACAATGAGCAGTTCTTC. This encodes CASRLLGGTVDNEQFF.

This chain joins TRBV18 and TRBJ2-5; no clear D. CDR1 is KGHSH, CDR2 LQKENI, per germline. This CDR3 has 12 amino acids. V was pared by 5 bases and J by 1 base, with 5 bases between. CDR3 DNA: TGTGCCAGCTCAGAGTTCCAAGAGACCCAGTACTTC. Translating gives CASSEFQETQYF.

CDR3 protein: CASSVDPGTGNEQYF. As DNA, the CDR3 is TGTGCCAGCAGCGTCGATCCCGGGACAGGGAACGAGCAGTACTTC. The chain carries TRBV9 and TRBJ2-7; 9 nucleotides agree with TRBD1. The CDR3 is 15 residues long. With V trimmed by 2 bases and J by 5 bases, 8 bases remained unmatched. Germline CDR1 is SGDLS and CDR2 is YYNGEE.